Listed here are 10 T cell receptor beta chains from one sample, sequenced in a study of T cell responses to AZD1222 COVID-19 vaccine. Data came from immunoSEQ multiplex PCR; TCRdb stores just in-frame clones and leaves some out. Here the sample spans over 110,000 clones, approximately 94% being singletons. The specimen comprised peripheral blood, sampled on day 0 of AZD1222 vaccination. Receptors were obtained from an adult in good health.

This chain uses TRBV4-3 with TRBJ1-2, with a possible D match to TRBD1 (5 bases). V was shortened by 0 bases and J by 4 bases, with 27 bases between the two germline ends. The V gene's germline CDR1 is LGHNA and CDR2 YSLEER. This CDR3 has 20 amino acids. The CDR3 bases are TGCGCCAGCAGCCAAGATTCCTCCGGGACCGGAGAGATCTTTGTCTATGGCTACACCTTC. It specifies CASSQDSSGTGEIFVYGYTF.

The J gene is TRBJ1-6, the V gene TRBV7-2, with 8 bases that match TRBD1. V lost 4 bases to trimming and J lost 4 bases; unmatched junction nucleotides: 9. Germline V gene lookup returns CDR1 SGHTA and CDR2 FQGNSA. The CDR3 consists of 17 residues. CDR3: CASSSLRRTGYNSPLHF. CDR3 coding DNA: TGTGCCAGCAGCTCCCTCCGACGGACAGGGTATAATTCACCCCTCCACTTT. The entire variable domain, with the rest obtained from reference TRBV7-2 and TRBJ1-6, is as follows: GAGVSQSPSNKVTEKGKDVELRCDPISGHTALYWYRQSLGQGLEFLIYFQGNSAPDKSGLPSDRFSAERTGGSVSTLTIQRTQQEDSAVYLCASSSLRRTGYNSPLHFGNGTRLTVT.

V usage is TRBV4-2 and J usage is TRBJ2-1; 10 bases map to TRBD2. Germline CDR1 LGHNA, CDR2 YNFKEQ. J lost 10 bases, V lost 0 bases, and 9 bases had no gene match. The CDR3 runs 16 residues. The CDR3 loop is CASSQEASGRVGEQFF. For the CDR3, the DNA is TGTGCCAGCAGCCAAGAAGCAAGCGGGAGGGTCGGCGAGCAGTTCTTC.

The gene calls are TRBV9 and TRBJ1-2; 7 bases fit TRBD1. J gave up 5 bases and V 3 bases, and 1 base lay outside the gene matches. CDR1 is SGDLS and CDR2 is YYNGEE in the germline V gene. This CDR3 has 12 residues. Written as DNA, the CDR3 is TGTGCCAGCAGCGAACAGGGGTATGGCTACACCTTC. Translation gives CASSEQGYGYTF.

The chain uses TRBV6-5 and TRBJ2-2; no clear D. Trimming left V 0 bases short and J 7 bases short, with 6 bases between. The germline gives CDR1 MNHEY, CDR2 SVGAGI. There are 13 residues in the CDR3. The CDR3 coding sequence is TGTGCCAGCAGTTACTCGATTGGCGGGGAGCTGTTTTTT. Residues: CASSYSIGGELFF.

The J gene is TRBJ1-5, the V gene TRBV12-5, with 7 bases fitting TRBD1. Unmatched junction bases numbered 8, after V lost 5 bases and J lost 4 bases. Germline CDR1 is LGHNT and CDR2 is FRNRAP. CDR3 length: 15 residues. CDR3 residues: CASGPGGTVNQPQHF. In DNA, the CDR3 is TGTGCTAGTGGTCCGGGGGGGACAGTGAATCAGCCCCAGCATTTT.

The rearrangement links TRBV10-3 to TRBJ1-3, with a weak D call TRBD1 (5 bases). The CDR3 length is 14 residues. CDR1 is ENHRY, CDR2 SYGVKD, per germline. Deletions cut 6 bases from V and 4 bases from J, with 13 bases between. CDR3: CAISEGVRGNTIYF. The CDR3 nucleotides read TGTGCCATCAGCGAAGGGGTGCGGGGAAACACCATATATTTT.

Turning to this clone: Within the sample, other DNA sequences also encode this same CDR3. V is TRBV19 and J is TRBJ2-7; perhaps TRBD1 as D (6 bases). Germline V gives CDR1 LNHDA, CDR2 SQIVND (reference sequence). V lost 0 bases and J 3 bases, leaving 6 bases between the germline ends. The CDR3 runs 13 residues. CDR3 region: CASSIDRGYEQYF. CDR3 DNA sequence: TGTGCCAGTAGTATAGACAGGGGCTACGAGCAGTACTTC. Variable domain in full (rest from reference TRBV19 and TRBJ2-7): DGGITQSPKYLFRKEGQNVTLSCEQNLNHDAMYWYRQDPGQGLRLIYYSQIVNDFQKGDIAEGYSVSREKKESFPLTVTSAQKNPTAFYLCASSIDRGYEQYFGPGTRLTVT.

V and J are TRBV4-3 and TRBJ1-1; D remains ambiguous. Germline CDR1 LGHNA, CDR2 YSLEER. This CDR3 is 13 amino acids long. V was trimmed by 4 bases and J by 4 bases, leaving 10 bases between them. The CDR3 region has the DNA TGCGCCAGCAGCCCCGCCTTGTTCACTGAAGCTTTCTTT. Amino acid sequence: CASSPALFTEAFF.

This rearrangement joins TRBV19 to TRBJ1-2; D gene ambiguous. This CDR3 spans 16 amino acids. Germline values: CDR1 LNHDA, CDR2 SQIVND (reference sequence). Trimming stripped 5 bases from V and 5 bases from J, with 21 bases between. CDR3 bases: TGTGCCAGTAGTCCGTTCCCTAGGGCCGACCAATATGGCTACACCTTC. Protein: CASSPFPRADQYGYTF.